Below are 8 T cell receptor beta chains sequenced from a single sample in a study of T-cell memory formation after mild COVID-19. Using its own MiXCR run on the 5' RACE reads, TCRdb lists one record per CDR3 protein. The data contain about 470,000 distinct CDR3 sequences, 18% of them singletons. What was sequenced was PBMCs or a T cell subset sorted from them (not recorded which). All receptors come from an adult woman who had mild COVID-19 (a few samples of this study predate the infection). Cell type and time point are not known.

This clonotype has a handful of counts. J is TRBJ2-5 and V is TRBV20-1, with TRBD2 matching 13 bases. After removal of 5 bases from V and 5 bases from J, the junction contained 5 bases not matched to a gene. The CDR3 has 14 amino acids. Germline V lookup: CDR1 DFQATT, CDR2 SNEGSKA (reference sequence). This CDR3 reads CSAGLAGVRETQYF. The CDR3 nucleotides read TGCAGTGCTGGACTAGCGGGAGTACGGGAGACCCAGTACTTC.

This clonotype was picked up a small number of times. The chain recombines TRBV5-5 with TRBJ2-7; D remains ambiguous. V was trimmed by 1 base and J by 0 bases, leaving 8 bases between them. The germline gives CDR1 SGHKS, CDR2 YYEKEE (reference sequence). CDR3 size: 14 residues. This CDR3 reads CASSLPVSSYEQYF. The CDR3 region has the DNA TGTGCCAGCAGCTTGCCAGTGAGCTCCTACGAGCAGTACTTC.

This clonotype was counted only a few times. The V gene is TRBV3-1, the J gene TRBJ2-2; D gene uncertain. This CDR3 is 16 amino acids long. V was trimmed by 4 bases and J by 2 bases, leaving 14 bases between them. The germline gives CDR1 LGHDT, CDR2 YNNKEL (reference sequence). The CDR3 spells CASSRKVTVNTGELFF. CDR3 in DNA: TGTGCCAGCAGCCGCAAGGTTACGGTCAACACCGGGGAGCTGTTTTTT.

The V gene is TRBV4-2, the J gene TRBJ2-7; D gene ambiguous. V dropped 0 bases and J dropped 7 bases, with 16 bases sitting between them. The V gene's germline CDR1 is LGHNA and CDR2 YNFKEQ. The CDR3 totals 15 residues. CDR3 loop: CASSQDNSVTLEQYF. CDR3 DNA sequence: TGTGCCAGCAGCCAAGATAACTCAGTGACCCTGGAGCAGTACTTC.

The rearrangement joins TRBV30 to TRBJ1-1; D is undetermined. The ends were cut back, 0 bases at V and 10 bases at J, with 12 bases in the middle. This CDR3 is 12 amino acids long. Germline lookup yields CDR1 GTSNPN and CDR2 SVGIG (reference sequence). This CDR3 reads CAWSVPSRAAFF. The CDR3 DNA follows: TGTGCCTGGAGTGTACCCTCCCGGGCAGCTTTCTTT.

This clonotype appeared a few times. The J gene is TRBJ1-1, the V gene TRBV10-3; D unresolved. The germline V gene encodes CDR1 ENHRY and CDR2 SYGVKD. This CDR3 has 15 amino acids. V shed 7 bases and J shed 2 bases, with 17 bases lying between them. The DNA of the CDR3 is TGTGCCATCACCCAACCGGGGAAACCCAACACTGAAGCTTTCTTT. As protein: CAITQPGKPNTEAFF.

CDR3 region: CASSLTGVHEQYF. The CDR3 DNA is TGTGCCAGCAGTTTGACAGGGGTTCACGAGCAGTACTTC. The chain links TRBV7-9 to TRBJ2-7; 8 bases map to TRBD1. J was trimmed by 5 bases and V by 6 bases; bases with no gene match: 6. Germline loops: CDR1 SEHNR, CDR2 FQNEAQ (reference sequence). The CDR3 contains 13 residues. Full variable domain (outside the CDR3, taken from reference TRBV7-9 and TRBJ2-7): DTGVSQNPRHKITKRGQNVTFRCDPISEHNRLYWYRQTLGQGPEFLTYFQNEAQLEKSRLLSDRFSAERPKGSFSTLEIQRTEQGDSAMYLCASSLTGVHEQYFGPGTRLTVT.

This clonotype was seen repeatedly, ten times or more. The chain uses TRBV7-9 and TRBJ2-7; TRBD2 aligns across 9 bases. J was trimmed by 7 bases and V by 0 bases; bases with no gene match: 7. This CDR3 is built from 15 residues. Germline CDR1 reads SEHNR; CDR2 reads FQNEAQ (reference sequence). The CDR3 DNA reads as TGTGCCAGCAGCTTAGCAGGTGTCGCGGGAGGGGAGCAGTACTTC. Its translation: CASSLAGVAGGEQYF.